These 6 T cell receptor beta chains share one sample of origin, sequenced in a study of immune characterization of retroperitoneal liposarcoma (dated by TCRdb to about 2019). The method was PCR. Sequencing relied on a NextSeq 500. The public reads were run again by TCRdb, first through fastp at Q25 and then through MiXCR, and only productive beta chains were kept. Identical CDR3 proteins give one entry, which carries the most common genes and DNA. The sample table records about 7,600 distinct CDR3 sequences; around 40% of these occur just once. The ten largest clonotypes hold about 9.4% of the sample. What was sequenced was tumor tissue. These receptors all stem from a male donor with retroperitoneal liposarcoma.

The chain joins TRBV7-6 to TRBJ2-4; TRBD2 agrees at 7 bases. The DNA end favors TRBJ2-1, so the J call may be wrong. The CDR3 length is 14 residues. The V gene's germline CDR1 is SGHVS and CDR2 FNYEAQ. The CDR3 DNA reads as TGTGCCAGCAGCAAGGGACTATCCTACAATGAGCAGTTCTTC. Translation gives CASSKGLSYNEQFF.

The gene calls are TRBV7-3 and TRBJ2-5; possible D gene TRBD2, 6 bases. The J call may be wrong; the DNA end is better matched by TRBJ2-7. The germline CDR1 and CDR2 sequences are SGHTA and FQGTGA. The CDR3 extends over 15 amino acids. Here the CDR3 reads CASSHLTGDNYEQYF. The CDR3 bases are TGTGCCAGCAGCCACCTCACGGGAGATAACTACGAGCAGTACTTC.

This clonotype was observed at least ten times. This sequence may be a read error, since a much larger clone differs from it by one base. The chain combines TRBV27 with TRBJ2-1; tentative D call: TRBD1 (5 bases). The DNA matches TRBJ2-7 better at its end, which makes the J call doubtful. This CDR3 has 13 amino acids. CDR1 MNHEY and CDR2 SMNVEV come from the germline V gene (reference sequence). The CDR3 reads CASRPDSYNEQYF. CDR3 nucleotide sequence: TGTGCCAGCAGACCTGACAGTTACAATGAGCAGTACTTC.

V gene TRBV7-2 combines with J gene TRBJ1-2, with TRBD1 matching over 8 bases. CDR1 SGHTA and CDR2 FQGNSA come from the germline V gene. The length of the CDR3 is 13 residues. J gave up 13 bases and V 0 bases, and 7 bases lay outside the gene matches. CDR3 bases: TGTGCCAGCAGCTTAGCATTCCGGGACAGGAGCACCTTC. Protein sequence: CASSLAFRDRSTF.

This clonotype occurred a few times. This rearrangement joins TRBV6-1 to TRBJ2-1, with 8 bases identical to TRBD2. The closer fit of TRBJ2-7 to the DNA end suggests the J call may be wrong. The germline gives CDR1 MNHNS, CDR2 SASEGT. This CDR3 is 15 amino acids long. CDR3 in amino acids: CASKIAGRPLYEQYF. In DNA form, the CDR3 reads TGTGCCAGCAAGATAGCGGGACGCCCCTTATACGAGCAGTACTTC.

This clonotype appeared many times. The V call is TRBV27, the J call TRBJ2-1, with D perhaps TRBD1 or TRBD2 (5 bases each). CDR1 is MNHEY and CDR2 is SMNVEV in the germline V gene (reference sequence). The V end was cut by 5 bases, the J end by 0 bases, with 14 bases between. The CDR3 is made up of 16 amino acids. CDR3 DNA sequence: TGTGCCAGCAGTATCCCGGGACGGGGCTCCTACAATGAGCAGTTCTTC. It codes for CASSIPGRGSYNEQFF.